The 26 T cell receptor beta chains below come from one sample, sequenced in a study of cytomegalovirus exposure and HLA in healthy donors. Primers for the PCR totalled 60 Vbeta and 13 Jbeta. Some clones are missing from TCRdb's copy, which holds only in-frame ones; the method was immunoSEQ multiplex PCR. The sample includes 42,000 or so clones, about 50% of them seen just once. The sequenced sample was PBMCs. All receptors come from a human donor in good health.

The chain recombines TRBV2 with TRBJ1-2, with 10 bases matching TRBD1. Germline V gene sequence: CDR1 SNHLY, CDR2 FYNNEI. Losses at the gene ends were 8 bases for V and 7 bases for J; bases not matched to a gene: 10. The CDR3 contains 14 residues. Here the CDR3 reads CASGLGDRGFGYTF. The CDR3 coding sequence is TGTGCCAGCGGGCTCGGGGACAGGGGTTTTGGCTACACCTTC. Full variable domain (outside the CDR3, taken from reference TRBV2 and TRBJ1-2): EPEVTQTPSHQVTQMGQEVILRCVPISNHLYFYWYRQILGQKVEFLVSFYNNEISEKSEIFDDQFSVERPDGSNFTLKIRSTKLEDSAMYFCASGLGDRGFGYTFGSGTRLTVV.

The V and J genes are TRBV6-5 and TRBJ2-1; possible D gene TRBD1, 6 bases. V was cut by 6 bases and J by 6 bases, with 18 bases left in between. The CDR3 is 15 residues long. CDR1 is MNHEY, CDR2 SVGAGI, per germline. CDR3 in DNA: TGTGCCAGCAGACCCAGGGGCAGAGGTCTCAATGAGCAGTTCTTC. It specifies CASRPRGRGLNEQFF.

J is TRBJ2-7 and V is TRBV6-5, with 12 bases lining up with TRBD2. Trimming took 11 bases from V and 3 from J; bases not matched to a gene: 5. The CDR3 is 13 amino acids. Per the germline V gene, CDR1 is MNHEY and CDR2 is SVGAGI. The DNA for the CDR3 is TGTGCCGTACGGACTAGCGGGGACTACGAGCAGTACTTC. Amino acid sequence: CAVRTSGDYEQYF.

This rearrangement joins TRBV9 to TRBJ2-1, with TRBD2 matching 16 bases. The V and J ends lost 3 bases and 10 bases, in that order; junction bases with no gene match: 13. This CDR3 spans 18 amino acids. Germline-derived CDR1 and CDR2 are SGDLS and YYNGEE. The CDR3 region has the DNA TGTGCCAGCAGCGAGCGATATGGGACTAGCGGGGGGGCCTGGGAGCAGTTCTTC. Amino acid sequence: CASSERYGTSGGAWEQFF.

This clone was detected a few times. The chain couples TRBV5-1 to TRBJ1-5, with TRBD1 identical over 10 bases. CDR1 is SGHRS and CDR2 is YFSETQ in the germline V gene. The CDR3 has 15 amino acids. The V gene end was trimmed by 2 bases and the J gene end by 6 bases; junction bases not matched to a gene: 5. The CDR3 here is CASSLGTGDAQPQHF. The DNA of the CDR3 is TGCGCCAGCAGCTTAGGGACAGGGGACGCTCAGCCCCAGCATTTT. Variable domain in full (rest from reference TRBV5-1 and TRBJ1-5): KAGVTQTPRYLIKTRGQQVTLSCSPISGHRSVSWYQQTPGQGLQFLFEYFSETQRNKGNFPGRFSGRQFSNSRSEMNVSTLELGDSALYLCASSLGTGDAQPQHFGDGTRLSIL.

The chain employs TRBV7-2 and TRBJ1-6; no definite D call. The V and J ends lost 2 bases and 10 bases respectively, with 9 bases between them. The CDR3 runs to 13 residues. Germline CDR1 and CDR2: SGHTA and FQGNSA. CDR3 sequence reads: CASSLNGVSPLHF. As DNA, the CDR3 is TGTGCCAGCAGCTTAAACGGGGTGTCACCCCTCCACTTT.

J is TRBJ2-7 and V is TRBV5-4; 7 positions agree with TRBD2. The CDR3 is 15 amino acids. Per germline, CDR1 SGHNT and CDR2 YYREEE (reference sequence). The trim removed 1 base at V and 1 base at J, leaving 5 bases unmatched. The CDR3: CASSLRTGRSYEQYF. The CDR3 DNA sequence: TGTGCCAGCAGCTTGAGGACCGGGAGGTCCTACGAGCAGTACTTC.

This clone was recorded a few times. The chain has TRBV30 and TRBJ2-5; TRBD2 aligns across 10 bases. Germline loops: CDR1 GTSNPN, CDR2 SVGIG (reference sequence). CDR3 length: 15 residues. The V segment lost 2 bases and the J segment 7 bases; nucleotides outside the gene matches: 10. The CDR3 loop reads CAWSPNSGGTRTQYF. In DNA form, the CDR3 reads TGTGCCTGGAGTCCTAATAGCGGGGGGACCAGGACCCAGTACTTC.

This clone was detected only a few times. The gene calls are TRBV6-5 and TRBJ1-2; D may be TRBD1 (5 bases). Trimming left V 10 bases short and J 9 bases short, with 21 bases between. Germline CDR1 is MNHEY and CDR2 is SVGAGI. This CDR3 contains 13 residues. CDR3 DNA: TGTGCCATCCTGGAGGGGCAGGGTAGGCGCTACACCTTC. It yields the protein CAILEGQGRRYTF.

The chain combines TRBV9 with TRBJ1-1, with 7 bases aligning to TRBD1. Per the germline V gene, CDR1 is SGDLS and CDR2 is YYNGEE. Trimming took 3 bases from V and 4 from J; bases not matched to a gene: 6. This CDR3 region has 14 residues. The DNA for the CDR3 is TGTGCCAGCAGCGCAGGGGGACTTAGCACTGAAGCTTTCTTT. As protein: CASSAGGLSTEAFF.

Written as DNA, the CDR3 is TGTGCCACCAGCAAATTTACAGACGCCAAAAACATTCAGTACTTC. Protein product: CATSKFTDAKNIQYF. V is TRBV15 and J is TRBJ2-4; D gene ambiguous. V was pared by 4 bases and J by 1 base, with 11 bases between. Germline CDR1 LNHNV, CDR2 YYDKDF (reference sequence). The CDR3 loop spans 15 amino acids.

This sequence joins TRBV2 and TRBJ1-5, with 9 bases that match TRBD1. The germline V gene encodes CDR1 SNHLY and CDR2 FYNNEI. With V trimmed by 7 bases and J by 6 bases, 7 bases remained unmatched. The CDR3 covers 14 residues. CDR3 nucleotides: TGTGCCAGCAATAGGGGACAGGGTAGTCAGCCCCAGCATTTT. Translating it yields CASNRGQGSQPQHF.

The rearrangement links TRBV4-3 to TRBJ1-5; D gene unclear. This CDR3 is built from 16 residues. Germline CDR1 reads LGHNA; CDR2 reads YSLEER. Trimming left V 0 bases short and J 1 base short, with 10 bases between. DNA of the CDR3: TGCGCCAGCAGCCAAGAATCAGCGGGGAGCAATCAGCCCCAGCATTTT. As protein: CASSQESAGSNQPQHF.

V and J are TRBV7-2 and TRBJ2-5; the D gene is possibly TRBD2 (5 bases). The DNA end is more similar to TRBJ2-7, so the J call may be wrong. This CDR3 region has 14 residues. Germline V gene lookup returns CDR1 SGHTA and CDR2 FQGNSA. CDR3: CASSPRTDSYEQYF. The CDR3 region has the DNA TGTGCCAGCAGCCCTCGGACTGACTCCTACGAGCAGTACTTC.

In its sample, this clone was seen a few times. The chain has TRBV15 and TRBJ1-1; TRBD1 is a possible D gene (5 bases). The length of the CDR3 is 15 residues. Looked up from germline, CDR1 is LNHNV and CDR2 is YYDKDF (reference sequence). Trimming stripped 3 bases from V and 6 bases from J, with 17 bases between. The CDR3 DNA reads as TGTGCCACCAGCAGTATGGCAGGGTGGGGGGCTGAAGCTTTCTTT. Protein sequence: CATSSMAGWGAEAFF. Full variable domain (outside the CDR3, taken from reference TRBV15 and TRBJ1-1): DAMVIQNPRYQVTQFGKPVTLSCSQTLNHNVMYWYQQKSSQAPKLLFHYYDKDFNNEADTPDNFQSRRPNTSFCFLDIRSPGLGDTAMYLCATSSMAGWGAEAFFGQGTRLTVV.

A few counts support this clone. CDR3 nucleotide sequence: TGTGCCAGCCAGGGACAGGGACCGTATAATTCACCCCTCCACTTT. Amino acids: CASQGQGPYNSPLHF. The chain links TRBV27 to TRBJ1-6; 9 bases are shared with TRBD1. J was trimmed by 4 bases and V by 8 bases; bases with no gene match: 6. The germline gives CDR1 MNHEY, CDR2 SMNVEV (reference sequence). The CDR3 extends over 15 amino acids.

This sequence joins TRBV11-3 and TRBJ1-1; TRBD1 aligns across 7 bases. The V gene end was trimmed by 1 base and the J gene end by 1 base; junction bases not matched to a gene: 3. Germline CDR1 SGHNT, CDR2 YENEEA. This CDR3 region has 15 residues. CDR3 nucleotide sequence: TGTGCCAGCAGCTTAGGGACAGGAGAGAACACTGAAGCTTTCTTT. It encodes CASSLGTGENTEAFF.

This chain uses TRBV6-6 with TRBJ1-5; 9 bases fit TRBD1. Trimming cost V 6 bases and J 6 bases; bases outside gene matches: 6. Germline loops: CDR1 MNHNY, CDR2 SVGAGI (reference sequence). CDR3 length: 14 amino acids. The CDR3 loop reads CASSSGTGIQPQHF. For the CDR3, the DNA is TGTGCCAGCAGCTCCGGGACAGGGATTCAGCCCCAGCATTTT.

The CDR3 here is CASSVVSTGPNYNEQFF. CDR3 in DNA: TGTGCCAGCAGCGTAGTCAGTACAGGACCAAACTACAATGAGCAGTTCTTC. The chain employs TRBV9 and TRBJ2-1, with a possible D match to TRBD1 (5 bases). Trimming took 0 bases from V and 3 from J, leaving 16 bases between them. The CDR3 spans 17 residues. Per germline, CDR1 SGDLS and CDR2 YYNGEE. Full variable domain (outside the CDR3, taken from reference TRBV9 and TRBJ2-1): DSGVTQTPKHLITATGQRVTLRCSPRSGDLSVYWYQQSLDQGLQFLIQYYNGEERAKGNILERFSAQQFPDLHSELNLSSLELGDSALYFCASSVVSTGPNYNEQFFGPGTRLTVL.

This chain links TRBV30 with TRBJ2-1; 7 bases are a match to TRBD2. The CDR3 is made up of 16 amino acids. The ends lost 2 bases at V and 7 bases at J; junction bases unmatched: 14. The germline CDR1 and CDR2 sequences are GTSNPN and SVGIG (reference sequence). CDR3 DNA: TGTGCCTGGAGTAAAGGGACGCCGACTAGCTCGAATGAGCAGTTCTTC. Its translation: CAWSKGTPTSSNEQFF.

V is TRBV2 and J is TRBJ2-1; D ambiguous. The V and J ends lost 8 bases and 8 bases respectively, with 13 bases between them. This CDR3 is 12 amino acids long. The germline CDR1 and CDR2 sequences are SNHLY and FYNNEI. For the CDR3, the DNA is TGTGCCAGCCTTAGACTGCCCGATGAGCAGTTCTTC. Amino acids: CASLRLPDEQFF.

V and J are TRBV18 and TRBJ2-3, with 10 bases matching TRBD1. V lost 0 bases and J lost 3; bases outside the gene matches: 3. The CDR3 covers 16 residues. Germline V lookup: CDR1 KGHSH, CDR2 LQKENI. CDR3 nucleotides: TGTGCCAGCTCACCACCGGGGACAGGGGTAACAGATACGCAGTATTTT. Translating it yields CASSPPGTGVTDTQYF.

The CDR3 loop is CASSPREGTALGPQHF. The CDR3 DNA reads TGTGCCAGCTCACCCAGGGAGGGGACTGCGTTGGGACCCCAGCATTTT. This rearrangement joins TRBV18 to TRBJ1-5; weak D call: TRBD1 (5 bases). Trimming removed 3 bases at V and 10 bases at J, with 22 bases between. The CDR3 loop spans 16 amino acids. Germline CDR1 and CDR2: KGHSH and LQKENI.

The CDR3 loop is CASSDHDTGELFF. CDR3 DNA sequence: TGTGCCAGCAGTGACCATGACACCGGGGAGCTGTTTTTT. This chain connects TRBV6-4 to TRBJ2-2; D unclear. The germline gives CDR1 MRHNA, CDR2 SNTAGT. The CDR3 spans 13 residues. V was cut by 2 bases and J by 3 bases, with 4 bases left in between.

The chain recombines TRBV28 with TRBJ2-1; 11 bases are shared with TRBD2. The CDR3 has 16 amino acids. The germline V gene encodes CDR1 MDHEN and CDR2 SYDVKM. V was clipped by 3 bases and J by 10 bases; unmatched bases: 11. CDR3 sequence (DNA): TGTGCCAGCAGTTTTATAGCGGGAGGGCCCTTTCGGGAGCAGTTCTTC. Protein sequence: CASSFIAGGPFREQFF.

A remark on this clone: The same CDR3 can be traced to other DNA sequences in this sample. V and J are TRBV9 and TRBJ2-1; 12 bases map to TRBD2. Per germline, CDR1 SGDLS and CDR2 YYNGEE. V lost 3 bases to trimming and J lost 4 bases; unmatched junction nucleotides: 2. The CDR3 length is 15 residues. As DNA, the CDR3 is TGTGCCAGCAGCGCAGGGACTAGCGGGTACAATGAGCAGTTCTTC. Its protein product is CASSAGTSGYNEQFF.